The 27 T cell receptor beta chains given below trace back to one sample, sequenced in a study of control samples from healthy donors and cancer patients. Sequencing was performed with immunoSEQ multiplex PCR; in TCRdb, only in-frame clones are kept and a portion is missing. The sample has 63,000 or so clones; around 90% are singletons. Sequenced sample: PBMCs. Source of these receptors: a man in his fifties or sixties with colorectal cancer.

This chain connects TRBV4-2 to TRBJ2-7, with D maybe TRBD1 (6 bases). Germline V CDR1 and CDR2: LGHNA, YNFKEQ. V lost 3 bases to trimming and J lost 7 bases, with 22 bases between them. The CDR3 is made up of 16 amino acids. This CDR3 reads CASSQSTGTRFKEQYF. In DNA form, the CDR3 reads TGTGCCAGCAGCCAGAGTACCGGGACACGGTTTAAGGAGCAGTACTTC.

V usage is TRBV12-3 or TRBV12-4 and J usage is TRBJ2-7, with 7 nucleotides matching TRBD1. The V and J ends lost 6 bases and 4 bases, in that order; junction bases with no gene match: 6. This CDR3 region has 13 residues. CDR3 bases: TGTGCCAGCAGCGCCGGGACAGCTTACGAGCAGTACTTC. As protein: CASSAGTAYEQYF.

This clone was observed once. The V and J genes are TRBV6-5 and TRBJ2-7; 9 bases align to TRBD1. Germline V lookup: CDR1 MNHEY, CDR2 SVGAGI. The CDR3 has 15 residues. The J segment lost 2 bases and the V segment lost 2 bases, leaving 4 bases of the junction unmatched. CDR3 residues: CASSYGTGTTYEQYF. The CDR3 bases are TGTGCCAGCAGTTACGGGACAGGGACTACCTACGAGCAGTACTTC.

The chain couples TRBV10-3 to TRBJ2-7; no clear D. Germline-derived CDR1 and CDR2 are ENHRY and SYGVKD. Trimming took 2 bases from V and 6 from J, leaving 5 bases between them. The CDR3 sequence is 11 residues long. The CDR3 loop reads CAISELGEQYF. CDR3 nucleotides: TGTGCCATCAGTGAGCTGGGCGAGCAGTACTTC.

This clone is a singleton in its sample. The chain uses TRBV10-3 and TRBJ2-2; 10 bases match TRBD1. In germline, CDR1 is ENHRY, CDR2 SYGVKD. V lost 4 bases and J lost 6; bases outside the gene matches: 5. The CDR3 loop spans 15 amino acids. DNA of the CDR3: TGTGCCATCAGTGGGGACAGGGGAGGCGCCGGGGAGCTGTTTTTT. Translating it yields CAISGDRGGAGELFF.

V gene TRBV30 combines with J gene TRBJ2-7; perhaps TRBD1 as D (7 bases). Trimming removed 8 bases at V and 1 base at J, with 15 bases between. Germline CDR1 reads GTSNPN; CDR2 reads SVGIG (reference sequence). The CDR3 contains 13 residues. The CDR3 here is CAQGPGGSYEQYF. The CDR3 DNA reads TGTGCCCAAGGGCCAGGGGGGTCCTACGAGCAGTACTTC.

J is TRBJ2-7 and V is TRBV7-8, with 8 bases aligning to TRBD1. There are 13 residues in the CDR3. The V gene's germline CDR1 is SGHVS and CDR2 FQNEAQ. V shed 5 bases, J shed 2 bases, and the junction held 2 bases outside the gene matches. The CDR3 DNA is TGTGCCAGCAGCCACAGGGGGACCTACGAGCAGTACTTC. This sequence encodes CASSHRGTYEQYF. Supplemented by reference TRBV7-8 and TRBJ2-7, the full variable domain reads GAGVSQSPRYKVAKRGQDVALRCDPISGHVSLFWYQQALGQGPEFLTYFQNEAQLDKSGLPSDRFFAERPEGSVSTLKIQRTQQEDSAVYLCASSHRGTYEQYFGPGTRLTVT.

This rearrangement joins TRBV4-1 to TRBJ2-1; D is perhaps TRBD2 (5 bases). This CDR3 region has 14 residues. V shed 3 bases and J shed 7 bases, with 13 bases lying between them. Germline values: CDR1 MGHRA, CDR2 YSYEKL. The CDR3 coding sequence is TGCGCCAGCAGCCAGCGGGCAAGTGGGAATGAGCAGTTCTTC. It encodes CASSQRASGNEQFF.

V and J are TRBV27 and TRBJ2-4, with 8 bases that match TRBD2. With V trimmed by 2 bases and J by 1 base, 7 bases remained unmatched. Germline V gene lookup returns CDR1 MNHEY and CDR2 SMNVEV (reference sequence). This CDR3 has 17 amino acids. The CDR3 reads CASSLRQRGTAKNIQYF. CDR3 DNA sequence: TGTGCCAGCAGTTTAAGGCAGCGGGGGACGGCCAAAAACATTCAGTACTTC.

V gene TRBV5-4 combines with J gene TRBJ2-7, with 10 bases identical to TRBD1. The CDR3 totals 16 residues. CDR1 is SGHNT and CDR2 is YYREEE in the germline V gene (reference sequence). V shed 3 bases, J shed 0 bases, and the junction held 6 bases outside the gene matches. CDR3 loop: CASSWLDRGSSYEQYF. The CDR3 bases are TGTGCCAGCAGCTGGCTGGACAGGGGGAGCTCCTACGAGCAGTACTTC.

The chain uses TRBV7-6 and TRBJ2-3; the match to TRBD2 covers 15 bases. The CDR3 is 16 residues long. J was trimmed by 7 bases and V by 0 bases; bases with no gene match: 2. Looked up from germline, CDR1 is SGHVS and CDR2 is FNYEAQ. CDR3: CASSLAGTSGGNTQYF. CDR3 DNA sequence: TGTGCCAGCAGCTTAGCCGGGACTAGCGGGGGGAATACGCAGTATTTT.

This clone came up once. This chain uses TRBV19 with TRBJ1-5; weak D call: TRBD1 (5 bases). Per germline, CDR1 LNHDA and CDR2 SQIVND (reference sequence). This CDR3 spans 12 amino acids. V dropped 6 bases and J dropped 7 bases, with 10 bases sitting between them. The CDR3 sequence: CASRGPGQPQHF. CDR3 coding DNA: TGTGCCAGTAGGGGGCCCGGACAGCCCCAGCATTTT.

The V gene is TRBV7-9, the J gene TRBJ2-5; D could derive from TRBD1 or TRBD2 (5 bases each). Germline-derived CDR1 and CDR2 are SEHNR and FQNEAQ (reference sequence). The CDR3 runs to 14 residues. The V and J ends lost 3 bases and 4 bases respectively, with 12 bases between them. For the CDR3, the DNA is TGTGCCAGCAGCTTCGAGGGGTTGGTAGAGACCCAGTACTTC. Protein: CASSFEGLVETQYF. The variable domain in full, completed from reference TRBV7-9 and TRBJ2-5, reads DTGVSQNPRHKITKRGQNVTFRCDPISEHNRLYWYRQTLGQGPEFLTYFQNEAQLEKSRLLSDRFSAERPKGSFSTLEIQRTEQGDSAMYLCASSFEGLVETQYFGPGTRLLVL.

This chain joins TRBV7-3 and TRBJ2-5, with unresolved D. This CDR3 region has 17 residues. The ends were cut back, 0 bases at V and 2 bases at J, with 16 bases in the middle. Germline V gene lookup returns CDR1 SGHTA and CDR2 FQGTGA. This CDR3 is CASSLTARSLAQETQYF. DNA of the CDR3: TGTGCCAGCAGCTTAACGGCGAGGAGCTTGGCGCAAGAGACCCAGTACTTC.

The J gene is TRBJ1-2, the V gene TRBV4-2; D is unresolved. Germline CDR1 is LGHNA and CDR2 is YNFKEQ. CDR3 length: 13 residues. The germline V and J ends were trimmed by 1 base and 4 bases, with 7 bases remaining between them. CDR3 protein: CASSQGQSYGYTF. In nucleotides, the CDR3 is TGTGCCAGCAGCCAAGGACAAAGCTATGGCTACACCTTC.

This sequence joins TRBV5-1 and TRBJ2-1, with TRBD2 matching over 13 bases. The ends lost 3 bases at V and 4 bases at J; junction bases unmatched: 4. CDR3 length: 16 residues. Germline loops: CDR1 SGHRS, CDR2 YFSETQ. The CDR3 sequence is CASSYGLAGAYNEQFF. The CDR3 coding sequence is TGCGCCAGCAGCTATGGACTAGCGGGGGCGTACAATGAGCAGTTCTTC.

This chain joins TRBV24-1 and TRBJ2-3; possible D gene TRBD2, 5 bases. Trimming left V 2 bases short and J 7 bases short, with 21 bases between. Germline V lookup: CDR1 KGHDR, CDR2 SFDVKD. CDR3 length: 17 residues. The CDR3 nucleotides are TGTGCCACCAGTGATTCACGCCCGGGAACTACTTTCCATACGCAGTATTTT. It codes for CATSDSRPGTTFHTQYF.

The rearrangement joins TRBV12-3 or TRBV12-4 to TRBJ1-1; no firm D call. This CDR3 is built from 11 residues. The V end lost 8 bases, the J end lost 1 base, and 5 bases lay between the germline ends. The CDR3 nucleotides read TGTGCCAGCTCAAGGAACACTGAAGCTTTCTTT. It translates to CASSRNTEAFF.

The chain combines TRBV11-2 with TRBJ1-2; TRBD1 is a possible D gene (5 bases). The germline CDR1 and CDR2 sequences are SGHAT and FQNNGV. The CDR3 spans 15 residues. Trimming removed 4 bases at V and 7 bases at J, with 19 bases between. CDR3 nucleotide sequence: TGTGCCAGCAGCTCCGACTGGGGCGTTATTAGTGGCTACACCTTC. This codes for CASSSDWGVISGYTF.

In nucleotides, the CDR3 is TGTGCCAGCAGTTTTACAGGGGGTGCCGCCGGGGAGCTGTTTTTT. As protein: CASSFTGGAAGELFF. The V gene is TRBV28, the J gene TRBJ2-2; 8 bases align to TRBD1. CDR1 is MDHEN and CDR2 is SYDVKM in the germline V gene. CDR3 size: 15 residues. The ends lost 3 bases at V and 6 bases at J; junction bases unmatched: 6.

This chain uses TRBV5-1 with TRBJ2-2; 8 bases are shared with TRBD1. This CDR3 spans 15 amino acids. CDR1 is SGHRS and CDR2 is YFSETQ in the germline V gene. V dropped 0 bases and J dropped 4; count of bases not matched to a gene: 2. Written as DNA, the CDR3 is TGCGCCAGCAGCTTGGCAGGGGGCGGCACCGGGGAGCTGTTTTTT. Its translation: CASSLAGGGTGELFF.

In nucleotides, the CDR3 is TGTGCCAGCAGCTTAGCGGGGTATCGGGCAGATACGCAGTATTTT. Translation: CASSLAGYRADTQYF. The chain uses TRBV7-2 and TRBJ2-3; D gene unclear. V lost 0 bases and J lost 4, with 11 bases in between. The V gene's germline CDR1 is SGHTA and CDR2 FQGNSA. CDR3 size: 15 residues.

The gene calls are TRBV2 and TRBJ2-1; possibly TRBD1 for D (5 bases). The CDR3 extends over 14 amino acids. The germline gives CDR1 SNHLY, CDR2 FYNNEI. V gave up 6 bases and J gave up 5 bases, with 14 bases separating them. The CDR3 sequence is CASRRETENNEQFF. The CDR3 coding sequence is TGTGCCAGCAGAAGAGAGACAGAGAACAATGAGCAGTTCTTC.

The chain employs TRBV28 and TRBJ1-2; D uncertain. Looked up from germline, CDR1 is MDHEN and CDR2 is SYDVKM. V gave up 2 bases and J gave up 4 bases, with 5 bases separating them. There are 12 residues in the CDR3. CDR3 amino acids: CASSLPGYGYTF. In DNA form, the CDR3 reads TGTGCCAGCAGTTTACCGGGCTATGGCTACACCTTC.

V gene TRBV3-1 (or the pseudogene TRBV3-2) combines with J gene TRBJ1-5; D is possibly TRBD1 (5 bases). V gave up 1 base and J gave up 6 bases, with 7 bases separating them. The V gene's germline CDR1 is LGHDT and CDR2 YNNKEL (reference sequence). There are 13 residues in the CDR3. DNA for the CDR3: TGTGCCAGCAGCCAAGGGGGCGGTCAGCCCCAGCATTTT. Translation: CASSQGGGQPQHF.

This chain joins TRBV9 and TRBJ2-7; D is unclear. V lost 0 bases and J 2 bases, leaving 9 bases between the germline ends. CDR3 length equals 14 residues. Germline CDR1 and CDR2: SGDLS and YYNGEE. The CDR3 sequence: CASSVEPRAYEQYF. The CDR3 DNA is TGTGCCAGCAGCGTAGAACCGAGAGCCTACGAGCAGTACTTC. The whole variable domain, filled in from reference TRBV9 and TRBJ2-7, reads DSGVTQTPKHLITATGQRVTLRCSPRSGDLSVYWYQQSLDQGLQFLIQYYNGEERAKGNILERFSAQQFPDLHSELNLSSLELGDSALYFCASSVEPRAYEQYFGPGTRLTVT.

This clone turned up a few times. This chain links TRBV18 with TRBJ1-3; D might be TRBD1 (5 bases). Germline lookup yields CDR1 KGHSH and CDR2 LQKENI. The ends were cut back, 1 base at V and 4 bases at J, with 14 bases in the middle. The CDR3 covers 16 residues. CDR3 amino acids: CASSPRGTAQGNTIYF. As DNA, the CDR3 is TGTGCCAGCTCACCACGGGGGACGGCCCAAGGAAACACCATATATTTT.